This T cell receptor beta chain was recorded in a study of CD8+ T cells in alopecia areata. This clone was observed a handful of times. The CDR3 covers 16 residues. Deletions cut 5 bases from V and 2 bases from J, with 18 bases between. The germline CDR1 and CDR2 sequences are SGHTA and FQGNSA. Extracted from the samples, RNA was reverse transcribed into cDNA to serve as the sequencing template. Generated by immunoSEQ multiplex PCR, the TCRdb table keeps only in-frame clones and is missing some. The profile covers some 150,000 clones, with about 72% appearing a single time and around 10% taken by the ten largest.

The starting material was CD8+ T cells sorted from blood, obtained at week 0. The J gene is TRBJ1-2, the V gene TRBV7-2, with D possibly being TRBD1 (5 bases). This TCR was sampled from a human donor with alopecia areata. CDR3 region: CASSAHILGDNYGYTF. CDR3 nucleotide sequence: TGTGCCAGCAGCGCCCACATACTGGGGGACAACTATGGCTACACCTTC.